Below are 16 T cell receptor beta chains sequenced from a single sample in a study of CD8 T cells in ankylosing spondylitis. Regarding the study as a whole: Seemingly characteristic of ankylosing spondylitis blood was a TCR beta motif consisting of 7 or 8 highly homologous variants.

The antigens of these receptors remain unknown. MiXCR was run by TCRdb on the 5' RACE reads, yielding one entry per CDR3 protein. The sample consists of about 480,000 distinct CDR3 sequences, roughly a sixth of them appearing once. The sequencing sample was made of blood, either unsorted or a sorted T cell fraction (not recorded which). Source of these receptors: a male donor with ankylosing spondylitis.

This chain links TRBV11-2 with TRBJ1-6; D ambiguous. Trimming stripped 5 bases from V and 10 bases from J, with 9 bases between. This CDR3 region has 12 residues. The germline V gene has CDR1 SGHAT and CDR2 FQNNGV. The CDR3 sequence: CASSQRASPLHF. In DNA form, the CDR3 reads TGTGCCAGCAGCCAAAGGGCCTCACCCCTCCACTTT.

This clonotype was picked up a small number of times. The rearrangement links TRBV20-1 to TRBJ1-1, with 7 positions matching TRBD1. The CDR3 runs 14 residues. The germline gives CDR1 DFQATT, CDR2 SNEGSKA (reference sequence). V trimming: 1 base; J trimming: 2 bases; junction bases outside the gene matches: 4. The CDR3 loop is CSARGDSSNTEAFF. The CDR3 region has the DNA TGCAGTGCTAGAGGGGACAGTTCAAACACTGAAGCTTTCTTT.

V usage is TRBV9 and J usage is TRBJ2-7; D may be TRBD1 or TRBD2 (8 bases each). Germline loops: CDR1 SGDLS, CDR2 YYNGEE. V was clipped by 3 bases and J by 5 bases, with 24 bases between them. The CDR3 length is 17 residues. The CDR3 DNA reads TGTGCCAGCAGCGCGGGGGGGGCCAGGGGGCTTTCCAACGAGCAGTACTTC. Its translation: CASSAGGARGLSNEQYF.

The CDR3 region is CSATKTSVSYNEQFF. In DNA form, the CDR3 reads TGCAGTGCTACCAAGACTAGTGTCTCCTACAATGAGCAGTTCTTC. This chain connects TRBV20-1 to TRBJ2-1, with D tentatively TRBD2 (6 bases). Trimming shortened V by 4 bases and J by 0 bases, and 13 bases separated the two germline ends. Germline values: CDR1 DFQATT, CDR2 SNEGSKA (reference sequence). This CDR3 has 15 residues.

This chain connects TRBV27 to TRBJ2-7; 12 bases fit TRBD2. CDR1 MNHEY and CDR2 SMNVEV come from the germline V gene (reference sequence). V lost 5 bases and J lost 6; bases outside the gene matches: 8. The CDR3 is made up of 15 amino acids. CDR3 sequence (DNA): TGTGCCAGCAGTGCCGCGACTAGCGGGAGAGGCGAGCAGTACTTC. Residues: CASSAATSGRGEQYF.

This clonotype was detected only a few times. The chain is built from TRBV12-3 or TRBV12-4 and TRBJ1-1; TRBD1 might be the D (5 bases). The CDR3 consists of 14 residues. Trimming removed 3 bases at V and 7 bases at J, with 15 bases between. This chain's CDR3 is CASSLHRRAVEAFF. The DNA of the CDR3 is TGTGCCAGCAGTTTGCACAGGCGGGCCGTTGAAGCTTTCTTT.

The genes are TRBV5-6 and TRBJ1-2; 7 bases map to TRBD1. The CDR3 covers 13 residues. CDR1 is SGHDT, CDR2 YYEEEE, per germline. V dropped 5 bases and J dropped 10; count of bases not matched to a gene: 11. CDR3 in DNA: TGTGCCAGCAGTCCCGGACAGGCCTCTATCTACACCTTC. Protein: CASSPGQASIYTF.

The chain recombines TRBV7-9 with TRBJ1-1; the D is unclear. From germline, CDR1 is SEHNR and CDR2 FQNEAQ (reference sequence). The CDR3 is 14 amino acids. Trimming took off 3 bases at V and 4 bases at J, with 12 bases between the two ends. CDR3 in amino acids: CASSFWAGSTEAFF. DNA for the CDR3: TGTGCCAGCAGCTTTTGGGCGGGGAGCACTGAAGCTTTCTTT.

This chain joins TRBV5-1 and TRBJ2-1; no clear D. The CDR3 has 15 residues. Trimming shortened V by 0 bases and J by 0 bases, and 7 bases separated the two germline ends. Germline V gene lookup returns CDR1 SGHRS and CDR2 YFSETQ. CDR3 residues: CASSLGDLSYNEQFF. The DNA for the CDR3 is TGCGCCAGCAGCTTGGGCGACCTCTCCTACAATGAGCAGTTCTTC.

This clonotype appeared a few times. V gene TRBV12-3 or TRBV12-4 combines with J gene TRBJ1-3, with D uncertain. The CDR3 runs to 16 residues. With 2 bases removed from V and 0 bases from J, the gap between germline ends came to 11 bases. Here the CDR3 DNA reads TGTGCCAGCAGTTTATTTGCGGTGACCTCTGGAAACACCATATATTTT. Its protein product is CASSLFAVTSGNTIYF.

Ten or more counts support this clonotype. The CDR3 protein is CASSLDGSRTGELFF. DNA of the CDR3: TGTGCCAGCAGTTTAGACGGGAGTAGGACCGGGGAGCTGTTTTTT. The chain is built from TRBV12-3 or TRBV12-4 and TRBJ2-2, with D possibly matching TRBD2 (6 bases). V was pared by 1 base and J by 5 bases, with 11 bases between. This CDR3 is 15 amino acids long.

The CDR3 sequence: CSAPRGGGGKETQYF. As DNA, the CDR3 is TGCAGTGCTCCCCGGGGAGGGGGCGGTAAAGAGACCCAGTACTTC. The V call is TRBV20-1, the J call TRBJ2-5; TRBD1 or TRBD2 may be the D gene (7 bases each). Germline lookup yields CDR1 DFQATT and CDR2 SNEGSKA (reference sequence). Trimming removed 5 bases from V and 3 bases from J, with 19 bases in between. This CDR3 is 15 amino acids long.

The gene calls are TRBV19 and TRBJ2-3; 7 bases are shared with TRBD2. Per germline, CDR1 LNHDA and CDR2 SQIVND (reference sequence). Trimming cost V 7 bases and J 2 bases; bases outside gene matches: 9. The CDR3 contains 15 residues. This chain's CDR3 is CASKTAGDITDTQYF. The DNA for the CDR3 is TGTGCCAGTAAGACGGCGGGGGATATCACAGATACGCAGTATTTT.

This clonotype occurred many times. The CDR3 sequence is CASSFGHPVGNQPQHF. The CDR3 DNA reads as TGTGCCAGCAGTTTTGGCCACCCCGTGGGTAATCAGCCCCAGCATTTT. The chain has TRBV12-3 or TRBV12-4 and TRBJ1-5; D unresolved. Trimming removed 3 bases at V and 4 bases at J, with 16 bases between. CDR3 length: 16 amino acids.

The V call is TRBV12-3 or TRBV12-4, the J call TRBJ2-2; TRBD1 might be the D (6 bases). This CDR3 spans 15 amino acids. V lost 6 bases to trimming and J lost 0 bases, with 11 bases between them. CDR3 DNA sequence: TGTGCCAGCAGACGAACAGGGTCGAACACCGGGGAGCTGTTTTTT. The encoded protein is CASRRTGSNTGELFF.

The chain employs TRBV7-9 and TRBJ2-5; D uncertain. In germline, CDR1 is SEHNR, CDR2 FQNEAQ (reference sequence). The CDR3 is 15 amino acids. The V end lost 1 base, the J end lost 0 bases, and 9 bases lay between the germline ends. The CDR3 region has the DNA TGTGCCAGCAGCTTAGTTCCCCGGAACCAAGAGACCCAGTACTTC. Its translation: CASSLVPRNQETQYF.